This entry lists 31 T cell receptor beta chains sequenced from one sample in a study of shared clonotypes between healthy human individuals. Method: immunoSEQ multiplex PCR; TCRdb's copy keeps in-frame clones and lacks some. The table lists 190,000 or so clones, approximately 60% of them singletons. The sample consisted of memory CD4+ T cells sorted from blood. Subset denoted: CD45RA-negative fraction. The receptors originated from a young man in good health.

This clone has just one count. A read error is likely here: a far larger clone is one base away. This same CDR3 is encoded by further DNA sequences in the sample. J is TRBJ1-5 and V is TRBV14, with D possibly TRBD1 on 5 matching bases. This CDR3 has 13 amino acids. Looked up from germline, CDR1 is SGHDN and CDR2 is FVKESK. Here the CDR3 DNA reads TGTGCGAGCAGCCATTCAGGGTTGCAGCCCCAGCATTTT. Translated, it gives CASSHSGLQPQHF.

The chain joins TRBV5-8 to TRBJ1-5; 8 bases align to TRBD1. Germline CDR1 reads SGHTS; CDR2 reads YDEGEE. This CDR3 region has 15 residues. V trimming: 4 bases; J trimming: 7 bases; junction bases outside the gene matches: 10. CDR3 amino acids: CASSSGQGGGQPQHF. CDR3 sequence (DNA): TGTGCCAGCAGCAGTGGACAGGGAGGAGGGCAGCCCCAGCATTTT.

This chain connects TRBV2 to TRBJ1-1; D is possibly TRBD1 (5 bases). Germline V gene sequence: CDR1 SNHLY, CDR2 FYNNEI. V was cut by 7 bases and J by 4 bases, with 13 bases left in between. The CDR3 totals 13 residues. DNA for the CDR3: TGTGCCAGCATGGCAGGGAGAGGCACTGAAGCTTTCTTT. Its translation: CASMAGRGTEAFF.

The rearrangement joins TRBV2 to TRBJ2-2, with TRBD1 matching 8 bases. The germline V gene encodes CDR1 SNHLY and CDR2 FYNNEI. Trimming at V came to 6 bases and at J to 6 bases, leaving 6 bases not matched to a gene. The CDR3 consists of 14 residues. The chain's CDR3 is CASRPGQGSGELFF. The CDR3 nucleotides read TGTGCCAGCAGGCCAGGACAGGGCTCCGGGGAGCTGTTTTTT. Complete variable domain (other parts from reference TRBV2 and TRBJ2-2): EPEVTQTPSHQVTQMGQEVILRCVPISNHLYFYWYRQILGQKVEFLVSFYNNEISEKSEIFDDQFSVERPDGSNFTLKIRSTKLEDSAMYFCASRPGQGSGELFFGEGSRLTVL.

The chain links TRBV18 to TRBJ1-3; D uncertain. V lost 1 base and J 0 bases, leaving 10 bases between the germline ends. From germline, CDR1 is KGHSH and CDR2 LQKENI. The length of the CDR3 is 16 residues. CDR3 sequence reads: CASSPLRWGSGNTIYF. CDR3 coding DNA: TGTGCCAGCTCACCACTTCGGTGGGGCTCTGGAAACACCATATATTTT.

This rearrangement joins TRBV5-4 to TRBJ2-2; a possible D gene is TRBD1 (6 bases). CDR3 length: 15 residues. Trimming shortened V by 4 bases and J by 3 bases, and 13 bases separated the two germline ends. From germline, CDR1 is SGHNT and CDR2 YYREEE (reference sequence). The CDR3 region is CASSRDGQYTGELFF. In DNA, the CDR3 is TGTGCCAGCAGCCGAGACGGACAGTACACCGGGGAGCTGTTTTTT.

The rearrangement joins TRBV29-1 to TRBJ1-2; no reliable D call. V dropped 5 bases and J dropped 0 bases, with 4 bases sitting between them. Germline V gene sequence: CDR1 SQVTM, CDR2 ANQGSEA. The CDR3 length is 11 residues. The chain's CDR3 is CSVQANYGYTF. DNA of the CDR3: TGCAGCGTTCAAGCTAACTATGGCTACACCTTC. The variable domain in full, completed from reference TRBV29-1 and TRBJ1-2, reads SAVISQKPSRDICQRGTSLTIQCQVDSQVTMMFWYRQQPGQSLTLIATANQGSEATYESGFVIDKFPISRPNLTFSTLTVSNMSPEDSSIYLCSVQANYGYTFGSGTRLTVV.

The chain recombines TRBV6-6 with TRBJ2-5, with TRBD1 matching over 11 bases. After removal of 0 bases from V and 4 bases from J, the junction contained 4 bases not matched to a gene. CDR1 MNHNY and CDR2 SVGAGI come from the germline V gene (reference sequence). The CDR3 length is 16 residues. The CDR3 DNA reads as TGTGCCAGCAGTTACTCTTCTGGACAGGGGGCAGAGACCCAGTACTTC. This translates into CASSYSSGQGAETQYF.

The chain uses TRBV27 and TRBJ2-3; D perhaps matches TRBD2 (6 bases). The V and J ends lost 5 bases and 1 base respectively, with 28 bases between them. Germline V gene sequence: CDR1 MNHEY, CDR2 SMNVEV (reference sequence). The CDR3 loop spans 20 amino acids. The CDR3 bases are TGTGCCAGCAGTCTACGGGCGACTAGTCGAACCCGGCTTCGCACAGATACGCAGTATTTT. Translating it yields CASSLRATSRTRLRTDTQYF.

The CDR3 region has the DNA TGTGCCATCAGTGAGGGGCAGACCAGGGGGCCCCAGCATTTT. Translation: CAISEGQTRGPQHF. This chain connects TRBV10-3 to TRBJ1-5; weak D call: TRBD1 (6 bases). Germline assignment: CDR1 ENHRY and CDR2 SYGVKD. CDR3 length: 14 residues. The ends were cut back, 2 bases at V and 9 bases at J, with 14 bases in the middle.

The chain has TRBV7-2 and TRBJ2-7; the match to TRBD2 covers 13 bases. The CDR3 extends over 16 amino acids. V lost 4 bases to trimming and J lost 4 bases; unmatched junction nucleotides: 7. Germline assignment: CDR1 SGHTA and CDR2 FQGNSA. This CDR3 reads CASSSPGTSGMYEQYF. CDR3 DNA: TGTGCCAGCAGCTCCCCCGGGACTAGCGGGATGTACGAGCAGTACTTC. Filled out from reference TRBV7-2 and TRBJ2-7, the complete variable domain reads GAGVSQSPSNKVTEKGKDVELRCDPISGHTALYWYRQSLGQGLEFLIYFQGNSAPDKSGLPSDRFSAERTGGSVSTLTIQRTQQEDSAVYLCASSSPGTSGMYEQYFGPGTRLTVT.

The rearrangement joins TRBV27 to TRBJ2-3, with 10 positions matching TRBD2. After removal of 5 bases from V and 2 bases from J, the junction contained 4 bases not matched to a gene. CDR1 is MNHEY, CDR2 SMNVEV, per germline (reference sequence). This CDR3 has 15 amino acids. The CDR3 region has the DNA TGTGCCAGCAGTCCCCTAGCGGGAGCCACAGATACGCAGTATTTT. It yields the protein CASSPLAGATDTQYF.

J is TRBJ2-4 and V is TRBV28, with a weak D call TRBD1 (6 bases). Germline assignment: CDR1 MDHEN and CDR2 SYDVKM. The CDR3 has 16 residues. Trimming took off 3 bases at V and 1 base at J, with 13 bases between the two ends. CDR3 region: CASSLDRGYAKNIQYF. CDR3 in DNA: TGTGCCAGCAGTTTGGATAGGGGGTATGCCAAAAACATTCAGTACTTC. Filled out from reference TRBV28 and TRBJ2-4, the complete variable domain reads DVKVTQSSRYLVKRTGEKVFLECVQDMDHENMFWYRQDPGLGLRLIYFSYDVKMKEKGDIPEGYSVSREKKERFSLILESASTNQTSMYLCASSLDRGYAKNIQYFGAGTRLSVL.

This clone showed up just a few times. The chain is built from TRBV2 and TRBJ1-1; TRBD1 might be the D (5 bases). Germline lookup yields CDR1 SNHLY and CDR2 FYNNEI. The CDR3 covers 13 residues. Deletions cut 6 bases from V and 6 bases from J, with 14 bases between. In nucleotides, the CDR3 is TGTGCCAGCAGCGGGGGGTTAGGGGCTGAAGCTTTCTTT. Translation gives CASSGGLGAEAFF.

The gene calls are TRBV2 and TRBJ1-5; D unresolved. CDR3 length equals 17 residues. Trimming cost V 6 bases and J 1 base, with 19 bases left between them. Germline CDR1 SNHLY, CDR2 FYNNEI. The CDR3 bases are TGTGCCAGCAGCGTAATCCTTACACCCATCAGCAATCAGCCCCAGCATTTT. Its translation: CASSVILTPISNQPQHF.

This clone was seen a few times. The gene calls are TRBV11-3 and TRBJ2-7, with D tentatively TRBD1 (5 bases). The CDR3 loop spans 16 amino acids. Germline CDR1 SGHNT, CDR2 YENEEA. V was cut by 5 bases and J by 2 bases, with 19 bases left in between. As DNA, the CDR3 is TGTGCCAGCAGCCCCCGCCAGGGATCTAACACCTACGAGCAGTACTTC. Translating gives CASSPRQGSNTYEQYF.

V and J are TRBV29-1 and TRBJ1-1, with 8 bases fitting TRBD1. Germline loops: CDR1 SQVTM, CDR2 ANQGSEA. This CDR3 contains 15 residues. Losses at the gene ends were 5 bases for V and 0 bases for J; bases not matched to a gene: 8. The CDR3 is CSVSAGQGMNTEAFF. CDR3 DNA: TGCAGCGTTTCGGCCGGACAGGGCATGAACACTGAAGCTTTCTTT.

The chain couples TRBV7-8 to TRBJ2-7, with D uncertain. The CDR3 totals 12 residues. V lost 3 bases and J 5 bases, leaving 8 bases between the germline ends. Germline V gene data show CDR1 as SGHVS and CDR2 as FQNEAQ. The CDR3 protein is CASSLGMNEQYF. In DNA, the CDR3 is TGTGCCAGCAGCTTGGGGATGAACGAGCAGTACTTC. Based on the CDR3 plus reference TRBV7-8 and TRBJ2-7, the full variable domain is GAGVSQSPRYKVAKRGQDVALRCDPISGHVSLFWYQQALGQGPEFLTYFQNEAQLDKSGLPSDRFFAERPEGSVSTLKIQRTQQEDSAVYLCASSLGMNEQYFGPGTRLTVT.

The chain links TRBV2 to TRBJ1-1; D is undetermined. This CDR3 has 12 residues. V gave up 8 bases and J gave up 7 bases, with 14 bases separating them. In germline, CDR1 is SNHLY, CDR2 FYNNEI. The CDR3 loop is CASCQDLGEAFF. The DNA for the CDR3 is TGTGCCAGCTGCCAGGACCTGGGTGAAGCTTTCTTT.

This clone has only a few counts. The rearrangement links TRBV28 to TRBJ2-1; possible D gene TRBD1, 6 bases. Germline loops: CDR1 MDHEN, CDR2 SYDVKM. The CDR3 totals 13 residues. The ends were cut back, 6 bases at V and 2 bases at J, with 8 bases in the middle. The CDR3 nucleotides are TGTGCCAGCAGAAGGGACACCTACAATGAGCAGTTCTTC. It specifies CASRRDTYNEQFF.

The V gene is TRBV19, the J gene TRBJ2-5, with TRBD1 as a possible D gene (5 bases). The ends were cut back, 5 bases at V and 5 bases at J, with 9 bases in the middle. The CDR3 has 12 residues. Germline CDR1 reads LNHDA; CDR2 reads SQIVND (reference sequence). CDR3: CASSFSGETQYF. DNA for the CDR3: TGTGCCAGTAGTTTTTCAGGGGAGACCCAGTACTTC. Filled out from reference TRBV19 and TRBJ2-5, the complete variable domain reads DGGITQSPKYLFRKEGQNVTLSCEQNLNHDAMYWYRQDPGQGLRLIYYSQIVNDFQKGDIAEGYSVSREKKESFPLTVTSAQKNPTAFYLCASSFSGETQYFGPGTRLLVL.

The sample holds a few counts of this clone. The chain recombines TRBV11-2 with TRBJ2-7; TRBD2 agrees at 8 bases. The CDR3 runs to 15 residues. V lost 5 bases and J lost 6; bases outside the gene matches: 12. Per the germline V gene, CDR1 is SGHAT and CDR2 is FQNNGV. The CDR3 nucleotides read TGTGCCAGCAGCCCCCCCCGAGGACTAGCATTCGAGCAGTACTTC. Protein sequence: CASSPPRGLAFEQYF.

This chain uses TRBV29-1 with TRBJ2-2, with 10 bases fitting TRBD1. V lost 6 bases and J lost 6; bases outside the gene matches: 13. The CDR3 is 16 residues long. Germline loops: CDR1 SQVTM, CDR2 ANQGSEA. Here the CDR3 reads CSVPKPGTGDSGELFF. For the CDR3, the DNA is TGCAGCGTACCCAAGCCCGGGACAGGGGATTCCGGGGAGCTGTTTTTT.

The genes are TRBV14 and TRBJ2-3, with 8 bases fitting TRBD2. Germline V lookup: CDR1 SGHDN, CDR2 FVKESK. CDR3 length: 17 residues. After removal of 0 bases from V and 4 bases from J, the junction contained 9 bases not matched to a gene. CDR3 DNA sequence: TGTGCCAGCAGCCAAGATCTGGGAGCGGGAGATTCAGATACGCAGTATTTT. Its translation is CASSQDLGAGDSDTQYF.

This chain uses TRBV6-5 with TRBJ2-7; a possible D gene is TRBD2 (6 bases). Trimming shortened V by 0 bases and J by 6 bases, and 15 bases separated the two germline ends. This CDR3 contains 15 residues. Looked up from germline, CDR1 is MNHEY and CDR2 is SVGAGI. CDR3 DNA sequence: TGTGCCAGCAGTTACTCGGGTCCCGGGGGTGGCGAGCAGTACTTC. The encoded protein is CASSYSGPGGGEQYF.

The rearrangement joins TRBV15 to TRBJ2-5, with D tentatively TRBD2 (6 bases). Germline CDR1 and CDR2: LNHNV and YYDKDF (reference sequence). This CDR3 has 12 residues. With 3 bases removed from V and 13 bases from J, the gap between germline ends came to 15 bases. The CDR3 reads CATSRSGLLPYF. Here the CDR3 DNA reads TGTGCCACCAGCAGGTCGGGACTCCTTCCGTACTTC.

The rearrangement uses TRBV5-1 and TRBJ1-5; D is unclear. CDR1 is SGHRS, CDR2 YFSETQ, per germline. The CDR3 covers 14 residues. V was trimmed by 4 bases and J by 4 bases, leaving 12 bases between them. The CDR3: CASSPDGINQPQHF. CDR3 sequence (DNA): TGCGCCAGCAGCCCCGACGGAATTAATCAGCCCCAGCATTTT. The full variable domain, rest sourced from reference TRBV5-1 and TRBJ1-5, is KAGVTQTPRYLIKTRGQQVTLSCSPISGHRSVSWYQQTPGQGLQFLFEYFSETQRNKGNFPGRFSGRQFSNSRSEMNVSTLELGDSALYLCASSPDGINQPQHFGDGTRLSIL.

This clone was seen a few times. The rearrangement uses TRBV6-6 and TRBJ1-1, with 7 bases that match TRBD1. Trimming cost V 2 bases and J 2 bases; bases outside gene matches: 2. The germline gives CDR1 MNHNY, CDR2 SVGAGI (reference sequence). The CDR3 is made up of 14 amino acids. The CDR3 is CASSYGQENTEAFF. The CDR3 region has the DNA TGTGCCAGCAGTTACGGACAGGAAAACACTGAAGCTTTCTTT.

This rearrangement joins TRBV30 to TRBJ1-3; unclear D gene. The germline gives CDR1 GTSNPN, CDR2 SVGIG (reference sequence). Between the trimmed V and J ends, which lost 2 bases and 2 bases, there was a span of 4 bases. The CDR3 sequence is 12 residues long. The CDR3 here is CAWSPPGNTIYF. DNA of the CDR3: TGTGCCTGGAGTCCTCCTGGAAACACCATATATTTT.

The chain combines TRBV7-8 with TRBJ2-5; TRBD2 aligns across 9 bases. The CDR3 spans 16 residues. J lost 1 base, V lost 4 bases, and 7 bases had no gene match. Germline V gene lookup returns CDR1 SGHVS and CDR2 FQNEAQ. The CDR3 bases are TGTGCCAGCAGCTCCCCGGGTAGCGGGGGCCAAGAGACCCAGTACTTC. Its translation is CASSSPGSGGQETQYF.

This chain connects TRBV21-1 to TRBJ2-7; the table's D call, TRBD2, has no DNA check behind it. TRBV21-1 is listed as a pseudogene. This CDR3 spans 15 amino acids. The CDR3 protein is CASTTKGTRSYEQYF. The CDR3 DNA reads TGTGCCAGCACAACAAAGGGGACTAGAAGCTACGAGCAGTACTTC.